This TCR beta chain derives from a study of T cells after posttransplantation cyclophosphamide. The CDR3 extends over 15 amino acids. Germline CDR1 LGHNA, CDR2 YSLEER. After removal of 4 bases from V and 3 bases from J, the junction contained 6 bases not matched to a gene. Libraries were prepared by immunoSEQ multiplex PCR; TCRdb keeps only in-frame clonotypes and omits some of them. Among tens of thousands of clones listed, 78% were seen once. Treatment was busulfan-fludarabine conditioning, a marrow graft, and cyclophosphamide on days +3 and +4. This material consisted of CD4+ T cells sorted from blood, taken about 1,900 days after a stem cell transplant with posttransplant cyclophosphamide. The chain joins TRBV4-3 to TRBJ2-1; 7 bases are shared with TRBD2. This clonotype was obtained from a female patient aged 35 to 55 who received an allogeneic stem cell transplant from a related donor, was CMV-positive, and had no GVHD. A share of the T cells may be of graft donor origin. DNA of the CDR3: TGCGCCAGCAGCCCCTCCCGCGGGGGCTACAATGAGCAGTTCTTC. Encoded protein: CASSPSRGGYNEQFF.